These 26 T cell receptor beta chains originate from one sample sequenced in a study of blood T cell repertoires in COVID-19. Produced via immunoSEQ multiplex PCR; TCRdb's table is partial and in-frame only. The repertoire has a few hundred thousand clones, under 90% of them found once; the top ten carry approximately 10%. Sequenced: peripheral blood. These receptors came from a woman older than 75 with COVID-19, enrolled during active disease.

This clone has only one observation. Within the sample, other DNA sequences also encode this same CDR3. The chain couples TRBV11-3 to TRBJ2-7, with D possibly matching TRBD1 (6 bases). The CDR3 spans 13 residues. The V and J ends lost 4 bases and 5 bases respectively, with 12 bases between them. In germline, CDR1 is SGHNT, CDR2 YENEEA. The CDR3 spells CASSSTGSHEQYF. DNA of the CDR3: TGTGCCAGCAGCTCCACAGGGTCGCACGAGCAGTACTTC.

The rearrangement links TRBV7-2 to TRBJ1-2; 8 positions agree with TRBD1. There are 14 residues in the CDR3. J gave up 4 bases and V 5 bases, and 6 bases lay outside the gene matches. From germline, CDR1 is SGHTA and CDR2 FQGNSA. This CDR3 reads CASSPFGTGYGYTF. CDR3 DNA: TGTGCCAGCAGCCCTTTTGGGACAGGCTATGGCTACACCTTC.

The chain employs TRBV5-1 and TRBJ2-2, with D hard to call. The germline V gene encodes CDR1 SGHRS and CDR2 YFSETQ. CDR3 length equals 14 residues. The V and J ends lost 0 bases and 1 base respectively, with 4 bases between them. In nucleotides, the CDR3 is TGCGCCAGCAGCTTGGTCGGGAACACCGGGGAGCTGTTTTTT. It translates to CASSLVGNTGELFF.

The rearrangement uses TRBV4-2 and TRBJ2-3; 9 bases are shared with TRBD1. The CDR3 consists of 16 residues. V trimming: 5 bases; J trimming: 3 bases; junction bases outside the gene matches: 9. Germline V gene data show CDR1 as LGHNA and CDR2 as YNFKEQ. The CDR3 loop is CASSSTRDRETDTQYF. In nucleotides, the CDR3 is TGTGCCAGCAGCTCAACCCGGGACAGGGAAACAGATACGCAGTATTTT.

For the CDR3, the DNA is TGTGCCAGCAGCTTAGCCCAGGGAGGCACCGGGGAGCTGTTTTTT. Translating it yields CASSLAQGGTGELFF. The chain joins TRBV11-1 to TRBJ2-2, with a weak D call TRBD2 (6 bases). The CDR3 has 15 amino acids. Trimming pared 0 bases from V and 4 bases from J, leaving 9 bases between. Germline-derived CDR1 and CDR2 are SGHAT and FQDESV (reference sequence).

The chain combines TRBV6-5 with TRBJ1-5; 7 bases line up with TRBD1. Trimming at V came to 3 bases and at J to 5 bases, leaving 4 bases not matched to a gene. The CDR3 contains 14 residues. In germline, CDR1 is MNHEY, CDR2 SVGAGI. CDR3 protein: CASSYGRGDQPQHF. The CDR3 region has the DNA TGTGCCAGCAGTTATGGCAGGGGGGATCAGCCCCAGCATTTT.

The rearrangement uses TRBV7-2 and TRBJ2-5; TRBD1 agrees at 8 bases. Germline assignment: CDR1 SGHTA and CDR2 FQGNSA. The CDR3 has 15 residues. The ends lost 5 bases at V and 2 bases at J; junction bases unmatched: 7. DNA of the CDR3: TGTGCCAGCAGCCCAAGACAGGGGTGGCAAGAGACCCAGTACTTC. Amino acids: CASSPRQGWQETQYF.

Only a few counts were recorded for this clone. The V gene is TRBV12-3 or TRBV12-4, the J gene TRBJ2-7; D might be TRBD2 (6 bases). The CDR3 is made up of 13 amino acids. V lost 6 bases to trimming and J lost 7 bases, with 16 bases between them. CDR3 region: CASSRRGGNEQYF. In DNA, the CDR3 is TGTGCCAGCAGCCGCCGGGGAGGTAATGAGCAGTACTTC.

The rearrangement links TRBV6-5 to TRBJ1-1, with 9 bases aligning to TRBD1. V lost 4 bases, J lost 12 bases, and 9 bases stayed unmatched. The CDR3 sequence is 13 residues long. The germline gives CDR1 MNHEY, CDR2 SVGAGI. In DNA, the CDR3 is TGTGCCAGCAGTTCTCGGGACAGGGTTGAGTCTTTCTTT. Translating it yields CASSSRDRVESFF.

This sequence joins TRBV12-5 and TRBJ2-7; no clear D gene. The V gene's germline CDR1 is LGHNT and CDR2 FRNRAP. Trimming cost V 4 bases and J 3 bases, with 4 bases left between them. This CDR3 has 11 residues. CDR3 sequence (DNA): TGTGCTAGTGGTTCGGGCTACGAGCAGTACTTC. The encoded protein is CASGSGYEQYF.

The chain combines TRBV13 with TRBJ1-2, with D tentatively TRBD1 (6 bases). This CDR3 spans 15 amino acids. V was shortened by 4 bases and J by 7 bases, with 19 bases between the two germline ends. The germline V gene has CDR1 PRHDT and CDR2 FYEKMQ (reference sequence). The chain's CDR3 is CASSSPSQGIIGYTF. The CDR3 DNA reads as TGTGCCAGCAGCTCACCATCACAGGGAATTATTGGCTACACCTTC. The variable domain in full, with the rest retrieved from reference TRBV13 and TRBJ1-2, is AAGVIQSPRHLIKEKRETATLKCYPIPRHDTVYWYQQGPGQDPQFLISFYEKMQSDKGSIPDRFSAQQFSDYHSELNMSSLELGDSALYFCASSSPSQGIIGYTFGSGTRLTVV.

The CDR3 protein is CASGLGGQGMDEQYV. The CDR3 nucleotides are TGTGCTAGTGGTTTGGGCGGACAGGGAATGGACGAGCAGTACGTC. V usage is TRBV12-5 and J usage is TRBJ2-7, with 8 bases aligning to TRBD1. With V trimmed by 1 base and J by 5 bases, 7 bases remained unmatched. Germline V gives CDR1 LGHNT, CDR2 FRNRAP. CDR3 length: 15 residues.

The rearrangement joins TRBV28 to TRBJ1-4; possible D gene TRBD1, 6 bases. The CDR3 contains 15 residues. Trimming cost V 7 bases and J 8 bases, with 20 bases left between them. The germline V gene encodes CDR1 MDHEN and CDR2 SYDVKM. CDR3 nucleotide sequence: TGTGCCAGCACCCTTAGAGGCAGGGGAAGGGAAAAACTGTTTTTT. It codes for CASTLRGRGREKLFF.

This clone has more than one count but fewer than ten. The chain joins TRBV14 to TRBJ1-1; TRBD1 agrees at 10 bases. In germline, CDR1 is SGHDN, CDR2 FVKESK. V shed 7 bases, J shed 5 bases, and the junction held 10 bases outside the gene matches. CDR3 size: 15 residues. The CDR3 DNA reads TGTGCCAGCACCCCCCCCGGGACAGGGGTAACTGAAGCTTTCTTT. Residues: CASTPPGTGVTEAFF.

The rearrangement links TRBV4-3 to TRBJ2-2; the D gene is possibly TRBD2 (6 bases). Germline assignment: CDR1 LGHNA and CDR2 YSLEER. V lost 1 base to trimming and J lost 2 bases, with 14 bases between them. The CDR3 contains 17 residues. Here the CDR3 reads CASSQAFGTLNTGELFF. The CDR3 region has the DNA TGCGCCAGCAGCCAAGCCTTTGGGACTCTTAACACCGGGGAGCTGTTTTTT.

Details on this clone: An end of the junction differs from the germline gene, which may be a read error. The chain has TRBV30 and TRBJ1-5; possible D gene TRBD1, 6 bases. The CDR3 totals 18 residues. Germline V gives CDR1 GTSNPN, CDR2 SVGIG (reference sequence). The CDR3 reads CAWCVYRGGGARGQPQHF. The DNA for the CDR3 is TGTGCCTGGTGTGTATATCGCGGCGGGGGGGCTCGGGGTCAGCCCCAGCATTTT.

This rearrangement joins TRBV28 to TRBJ1-6, with D perhaps matching TRBD1 (6 bases). V was clipped by 6 bases and J by 7 bases, with 13 bases between them. Per germline, CDR1 MDHEN and CDR2 SYDVKM. This CDR3 spans 14 amino acids. CDR3 sequence: CASRGQTENSPLHF. The CDR3 DNA reads TGTGCCAGCAGAGGACAGACAGAGAATTCACCCCTCCACTTT.

This chain links TRBV20-1 with TRBJ1-1; perhaps TRBD1 as D (6 bases). This CDR3 has 11 amino acids. The germline gives CDR1 DFQATT, CDR2 SNEGSKA (reference sequence). Trimming removed 7 bases at V and 11 bases at J, with 17 bases between. CDR3 sequence: CSVRQVGRAFF. The CDR3 region has the DNA TGCAGTGTTCGACAGGTGGGAAGGGCTTTCTTT.

This clone has just one count. The rearrangement links TRBV11-2 to TRBJ1-2, with unresolved D. Germline V CDR1 and CDR2: SGHAT, FQNNGV. V was clipped by 1 base and J by 8 bases, with 11 bases between them. The CDR3 length is 13 residues. The CDR3 loop is CASSLGVIGGYTF. The CDR3 DNA reads as TGTGCCAGCAGCTTAGGTGTAATTGGCGGCTACACCTTC.

This rearrangement joins TRBV9 to TRBJ1-6, with 7 bases aligning to TRBD1. This CDR3 is 14 amino acids long. Germline CDR1 reads SGDLS; CDR2 reads YYNGEE. The J segment lost 7 bases and the V segment lost 6 bases, leaving 7 bases of the junction unmatched. The CDR3 region is CASTGRDRNSPLHF. The CDR3 nucleotides are TGTGCCAGCACCGGTCGGGACAGAAATTCACCCCTCCACTTT.

This chain links TRBV5-8 with TRBJ2-6, with TRBD2 matching 13 bases. Trimming removed 5 bases from V and 5 bases from J; junction bases left unmatched: 13. The CDR3 spans 19 residues. Germline loops: CDR1 SGHTS, CDR2 YDEGEE. CDR3 nucleotide sequence: TGTGCCAGCAGTCTTACCGGGACTAGCGGGGTCGCCTGGGCCAACGTCCTGACTTTC. Its translation is CASSLTGTSGVAWANVLTF.

This clone was recorded only once. The V call is TRBV5-4, the J call TRBJ2-3, with D possibly TRBD2 on 5 matching bases. V was shortened by 2 bases and J by 2 bases, with 12 bases between the two germline ends. The CDR3 covers 15 residues. Per germline, CDR1 SGHNT and CDR2 YYREEE (reference sequence). This CDR3 reads CASSFEGFSTDTQYF. CDR3 sequence (DNA): TGTGCCAGCAGCTTTGAGGGATTCTCCACAGATACGCAGTATTTT.

The chain carries TRBV5-1 and TRBJ2-1; 7 positions match TRBD1. Germline V CDR1 and CDR2: SGHRS, YFSETQ. With 3 bases clipped from V and 5 bases from J, the junction kept 5 bases outside the gene matches. The CDR3 totals 14 residues. CDR3 loop: CASSSGQRDNEQFF. The CDR3 bases are TGCGCCAGCAGCTCGGGACAGAGGGACAATGAGCAGTTCTTC.

The V call is TRBV7-8, the J call TRBJ1-1; D ambiguous. The CDR3 is 11 amino acids. Trimming pared 5 bases from V and 8 bases from J, leaving 9 bases between. Germline V CDR1 and CDR2: SGHVS, FQNEAQ. In DNA, the CDR3 is TGTGCCAGCAGCGAGCAGCGGGAAGCTTTCTTT. As protein: CASSEQREAFF.

The rearrangement uses TRBV5-1 and TRBJ1-1; possibly TRBD1 for D (5 bases). Trimming cost V 3 bases and J 5 bases, with 14 bases left between them. The germline V gene has CDR1 SGHRS and CDR2 YFSETQ. The CDR3 sequence is 14 residues long. The CDR3 DNA is TGCGCCAGCAGCTGGCAGGGAAGGCAGACTGAAGCTTTCTTT. This codes for CASSWQGRQTEAFF. Together with reference TRBV5-1 and TRBJ1-1, the CDR3 gives the full variable domain: KAGVTQTPRYLIKTRGQQVTLSCSPISGHRSVSWYQQTPGQGLQFLFEYFSETQRNKGNFPGRFSGRQFSNSRSEMNVSTLELGDSALYLCASSWQGRQTEAFFGQGTRLTVV.

The V and J genes are TRBV5-1 and TRBJ2-3, with D perhaps matching TRBD1 (5 bases). Germline assignment: CDR1 SGHRS and CDR2 YFSETQ. The ends were cut back, 3 bases at V and 6 bases at J, with 11 bases in the middle. The CDR3 sequence is 13 residues long. As DNA, the CDR3 is TGCGCCAGCAGCTCCGACAGCCACGATACGCAGTATTTT. Its translation: CASSSDSHDTQYF.